This paragraph reports one T cell receptor beta chain. The antigen is unknown. This specimen comes from a study of T cell responses to AZD1222 COVID-19 vaccine. Some clones are missing from TCRdb's copy, which holds only in-frame ones; the method was immunoSEQ multiplex PCR. The table lists about 110,000 clones, around 90% of them singletons, with about 5% in the top ten. Points from the study as a whole: CD4 TCRs associated with vaccination spanned spike, dominating at 160-218 and 743-854. Repertoires were obtained only post-peak T cell response. Clonal diversity may have been underestimated, and the donors were mostly white British, with more females than males.

Second-dose groups at about 4 or about 12 weeks were pooled. Trimming shortened V by 3 bases and J by 5 bases, and 10 bases separated the two germline ends. CDR1 and CDR2 (germline): SEHNR, FQNEAQ (reference sequence). The CDR3 totals 13 residues. The chain recombines TRBV7-9 with TRBJ1-1; no clear D. The source was peripheral blood, collected 28 days after the second AZD1222 dose. This TCR was recovered from an adult who received the AZD1222 COVID-19 vaccine. The CDR3 DNA is TGTGCCAGCAGCTTCTCTCTGGGAACTGAAGCTTTCTTT. This sequence encodes CASSFSLGTEAFF.